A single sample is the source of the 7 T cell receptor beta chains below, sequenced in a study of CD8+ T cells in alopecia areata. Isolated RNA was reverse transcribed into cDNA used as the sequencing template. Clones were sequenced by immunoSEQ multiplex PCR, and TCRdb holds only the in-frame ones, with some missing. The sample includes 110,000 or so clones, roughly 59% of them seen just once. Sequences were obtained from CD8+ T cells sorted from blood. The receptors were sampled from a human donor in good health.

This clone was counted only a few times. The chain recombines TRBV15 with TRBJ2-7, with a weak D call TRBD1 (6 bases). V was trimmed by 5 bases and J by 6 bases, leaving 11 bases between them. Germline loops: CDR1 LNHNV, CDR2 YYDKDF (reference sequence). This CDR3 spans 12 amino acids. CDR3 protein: CATSSPGAEQYF. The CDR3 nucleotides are TGTGCCACCAGCTCTCCAGGGGCCGAGCAGTACTTC.

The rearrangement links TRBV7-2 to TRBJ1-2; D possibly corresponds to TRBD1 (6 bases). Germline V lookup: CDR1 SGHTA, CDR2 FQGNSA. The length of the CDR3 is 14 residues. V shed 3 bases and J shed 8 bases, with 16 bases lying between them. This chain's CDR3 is CASSFFWGPRGYTF. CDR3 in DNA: TGTGCCAGCAGCTTTTTCTGGGGGCCTCGGGGCTACACCTTC. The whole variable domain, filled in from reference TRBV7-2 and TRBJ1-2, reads GAGVSQSPSNKVTEKGKDVELRCDPISGHTALYWYRQSLGQGLEFLIYFQGNSAPDKSGLPSDRFSAERTGGSVSTLTIQRTQQEDSAVYLCASSFFWGPRGYTFGSGTRLTVV.

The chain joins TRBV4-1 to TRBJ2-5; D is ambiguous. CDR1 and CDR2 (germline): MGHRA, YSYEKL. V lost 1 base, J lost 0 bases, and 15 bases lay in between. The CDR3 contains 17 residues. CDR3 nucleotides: TGCGCCAGCAGCCAAGGGTCAGGATGGTGGTACCAAGAGACCCAGTACTTC. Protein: CASSQGSGWWYQETQYF.

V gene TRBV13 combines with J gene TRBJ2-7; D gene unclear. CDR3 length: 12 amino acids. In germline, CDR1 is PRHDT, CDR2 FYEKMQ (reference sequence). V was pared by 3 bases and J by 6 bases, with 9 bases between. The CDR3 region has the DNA TGTGCCAGCAGCTTTGGCAGAGGCGAGCAGTACTTC. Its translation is CASSFGRGEQYF.

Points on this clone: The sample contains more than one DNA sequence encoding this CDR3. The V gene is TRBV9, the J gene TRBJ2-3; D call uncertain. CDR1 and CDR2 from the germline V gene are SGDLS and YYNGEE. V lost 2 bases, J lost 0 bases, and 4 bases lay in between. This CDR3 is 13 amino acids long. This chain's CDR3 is CASSVASTDTQYF. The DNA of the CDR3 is TGTGCCAGCAGCGTGGCTAGCACAGATACGCAGTATTTT.

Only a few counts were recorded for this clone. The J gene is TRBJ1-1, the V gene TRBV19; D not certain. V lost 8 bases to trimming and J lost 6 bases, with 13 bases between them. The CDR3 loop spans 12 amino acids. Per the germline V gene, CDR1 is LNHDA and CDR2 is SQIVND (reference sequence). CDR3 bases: TGTGCCAGTGCCGCGGGGAAGGCTGAAGCTTTCTTT. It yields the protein CASAAGKAEAFF.

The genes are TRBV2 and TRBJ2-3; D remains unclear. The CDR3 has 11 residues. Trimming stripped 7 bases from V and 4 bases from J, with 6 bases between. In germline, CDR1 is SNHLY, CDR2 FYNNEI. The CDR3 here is CASNGPDTQYF. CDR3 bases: TGTGCCAGCAACGGTCCAGATACGCAGTATTTT. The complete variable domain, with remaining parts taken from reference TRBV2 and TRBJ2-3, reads EPEVTQTPSHQVTQMGQEVILRCVPISNHLYFYWYRQILGQKVEFLVSFYNNEISEKSEIFDDQFSVERPDGSNFTLKIRSTKLEDSAMYFCASNGPDTQYFGPGTRLTVL.